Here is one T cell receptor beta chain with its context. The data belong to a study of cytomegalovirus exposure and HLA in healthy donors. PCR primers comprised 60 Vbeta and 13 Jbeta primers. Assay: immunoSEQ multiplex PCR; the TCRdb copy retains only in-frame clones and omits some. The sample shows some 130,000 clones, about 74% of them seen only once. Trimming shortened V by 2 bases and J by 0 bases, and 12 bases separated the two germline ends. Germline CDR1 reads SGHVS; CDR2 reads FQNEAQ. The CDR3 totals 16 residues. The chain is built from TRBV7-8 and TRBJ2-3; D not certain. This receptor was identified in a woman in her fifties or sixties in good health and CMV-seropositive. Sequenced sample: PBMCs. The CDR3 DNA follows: TGTGCCAGCAGCTTATCCCCAGTCTTAAGCACAGATACGCAGTATTTT. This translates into CASSLSPVLSTDTQYF. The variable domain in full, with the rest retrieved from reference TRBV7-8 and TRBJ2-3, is GAGVSQSPRYKVAKRGQDVALRCDPISGHVSLFWYQQALGQGPEFLTYFQNEAQLDKSGLPSDRFFAERPEGSVSTLKIQRTQQEDSAVYLCASSLSPVLSTDTQYFGPGTRLTVL.